This T cell receptor beta chain was documented in a study of regulatory T cells in long-lasting Graves disease. Ten or more counts support this clonotype. Its cognate antigen is unknown. Construction of the TCR beta libraries employed iRepertoire HTBI primers in conjunction with Arm-PCR of CDR3 regions. A single record per CDR3 protein comes from TCRdb applying MiXCR to the multiplex PCR reads. The table records 350,000 to 550,000 distinct CDR3 sequences, more than 13% of them present only once. The time point denotes: newly diagnosed GD, antithyroid drugs for less than 3 months. From RNA extracted from PBMCs, the TCR library was made. Regarding the study as a whole: Persistent Graves' patients had lower TCR diversity than newly diagnosed ones. Sample size was small, which may have lowered accuracy. Persistent patients shared more public clonotypes (around 3,000) than new patients (nearly 1,000).

These data were also filed under a second study, of T cells in Graves' hyperthyroidism and ophthalmopathy.

Here the sequenced sample was peripheral blood mononuclear cells (PBMCs), taken at new diagnosis, from a patient treated with antithyroid drugs. This receptor was taken from a woman aged 25 to 45 with Graves disease.

CDR3 DNA: TGTGCCAGCAGTTACGGGGGGAGGTACGAGCAGTACTTC. Amino acid sequence: CASSYGGRYEQYF. V and J are TRBV6-5 and TRBJ2-7; tentatively, D is TRBD2 (6 bases). The ends were cut back, 2 bases at V and 4 bases at J, with 9 bases in the middle. Germline V gene lookup returns CDR1 MNHEY and CDR2 SVGAGI. The CDR3 spans 13 residues.